This TCR beta chain was profiled in a study of cytomegalovirus exposure and HLA in healthy donors. Study information: Around 80 million unique TCR sequences came from HLA-typed donors in an early release. Study observations and caveats: Later analysis identified about 17,000 TCR beta sequences associated with HLA alleles, using a false discovery rate threshold of 0.05.

The V end was cut by 5 bases, the J end by 0 bases, with 8 bases between. The CDR3 sequence is 15 residues long. CDR1 is SNHLY and CDR2 is FYNNEI in the germline V gene. Details on this clone: Its specificity is not known.

PCR employed 60 Vbeta and 13 Jbeta primers. Method: immunoSEQ multiplex PCR; TCRdb's copy keeps in-frame clones and lacks some. The sample has 70,000 to 90,000 clones, under 80% seen once. The receptor was derived from a man in his sixties in good health and CMV-seropositive. The V call is TRBV2, the J call TRBJ2-6; TRBD1 is a possible D gene (5 bases). Sequencing used PBMCs. CDR3 in DNA: TGTGCCAGCAGTTACGACAGCTCTGGGGCCAACGTCCTGACTTTC. It specifies CASSYDSSGANVLTF. Looking up the rest from reference TRBV2 and TRBJ2-6 gives the full variable domain: EPEVTQTPSHQVTQMGQEVILRCVPISNHLYFYWYRQILGQKVEFLVSFYNNEISEKSEIFDDQFSVERPDGSNFTLKIRSTKLEDSAMYFCASSYDSSGANVLTFGAGSRLTVL.